This record covers a single T cell receptor beta chain. What it binds is not known. The germline V gene has CDR1 SGHTA and CDR2 FQGNSA. The CDR3 loop spans 14 amino acids. This sample stems from a study of T cells expressing NK-cell markers. Across the whole study: It was sorted CD3+CD56-NKG2C+, CD3+CD56+NKG2C- and CD3+CD56+NKG2C+ T cells that provided the TCR beta repertoires. Sequenced donors, eight in total, included seven who were HCMV-seropositive and one who was seronegative.

TCRdb reprocessed the 5' RACE reads, with one entry per CDR3 protein and no DNA. This repertoire comprises about 260,000 distinct CDR3 sequences; its ten largest clones make up around 4%. Study observations and caveats: Dominant NKG2C+ clonotypes were found to form about 1.0-8% of CD8+ T cells in 5 or 6 donors. The CD3+CD56-NKG2C+ fraction of several donors was also led by these clonotypes.

This clonotype originated in a woman between 18 and 70 years old in good health. The chain couples TRBV7-2 to TRBJ1-1; no DNA is available, so the TRBD1 call from TCRdb remains unchecked. Sequences were obtained from blood T cells: a sorted CD56 or NKG2C T cell subset, CD4+ or CD8+ T cells, or bulk PBMC T cells (not recorded which). The CDR3 loop is CASTRDRANTEAFF.